These 26 T cell receptor beta chains came from one sample sequenced in a study of T cells in Graves' hyperthyroidism and ophthalmopathy (dated by TCRdb to between 2018 and 2021). The library came from multiplex PCR. Sequenced using an Illumina HiSeq 2000. TCR beta CDR3 regions were amplified from RNA transcripts. The TCR CDR3 was subjected to a first round of RT-PCR using the HTBI primer set and the Qiagen OneStep RT-PCR kit. The raw public reads went through TCRdb reprocessing: fastp at Q25, MiXCR clone calling, in-frame beta chains kept. Rows matching on CDR3 protein sequence are summarized as one entry with the most common DNA and genes. For this sample there are hundreds of thousands of distinct CDR3 sequences; around a sixth appear just once. Jointly, the top ten make up 16% of the sample. The source material was blood. The receptors were gathered from a woman between 50 and 59 years old with Graves' hyperthyroidism that later progressed to Graves' ophthalmopathy.

J is TRBJ1-1 and V is TRBV19; TRBD1 is a possible D gene (5 bases). The CDR3 spans 16 residues. The V gene's germline CDR1 is LNHDA and CDR2 SQIVND (reference sequence). Trimming took 2 bases from V and 0 from J, leaving 13 bases between them. The CDR3 protein is CASSIPGGEMNTEAFF. DNA for the CDR3: TGTGCCAGTAGTATACCCGGGGGGGAAATGAACACTGAAGCTTTCTTT.

Regarding this clonotype: A junction boundary mismatches the germline segment, possibly from a read error. The rearrangement links TRBV7-2 to TRBJ2-1; no definite D call. The CDR3 covers 17 residues. Germline CDR1 SGHTA, CDR2 FQGNSA. In DNA form, the CDR3 reads TGTGCCAGCAGGCACCCCACGAGCGCGAGCTCCTGCAATGAGCAGTTCTTC. Encoded protein: CASRHPTSASSCNEQFF. The full variable domain, its missing parts supplied by reference TRBV7-2 and TRBJ2-1, is GAGVSQSPSNKVTEKGKDVELRCDPISGHTALYWYRQSLGQGLEFLIYFQGNSAPDKSGLPSDRFSAERTGGSVSTLTIQRTQQEDSAVYLCASRHPTSASSCNEQFFGPGTRLTVL.

The chain links TRBV5-1 to TRBJ2-5; 9 bases fit TRBD1. The V gene's germline CDR1 is SGHRS and CDR2 YFSETQ. CDR3 length: 16 amino acids. V shed 0 bases and J 5 bases; nucleotides not matched to a gene: 8. This chain's CDR3 is CASSLATGTGRETQYF. The CDR3 region has the DNA TGCGCCAGCAGCTTGGCTACCGGGACAGGGAGGGAGACCCAGTACTTC.

The J gene is TRBJ1-5, the V gene TRBV20-1; no definite D call. Germline V lookup: CDR1 DFQATT, CDR2 SNEGSKA (reference sequence). Trimming took 0 bases from V and 5 from J, leaving 11 bases between them. There are 14 residues in the CDR3. The DNA for the CDR3 is TGCAGTGCTAGAGAAGGTGGATACTATCAGCCCCAGCATTTT. The encoded protein is CSAREGGYYQPQHF.

V usage is TRBV28 and J usage is TRBJ2-2, with 9 bases lining up with TRBD2. The germline CDR1 and CDR2 sequences are MDHEN and SYDVKM. J gave up 4 bases and V 8 bases, and 14 bases lay outside the gene matches. The CDR3 covers 17 residues. CDR3 in amino acids: CASGQVAGEWVTGELFF. The DNA of the CDR3 is TGTGCCAGCGGACAGGTAGCGGGAGAGTGGGTCACCGGGGAGCTGTTTTTT.

The V call is TRBV12-3 or TRBV12-4, the J call TRBJ2-1; 8 bases line up with TRBD1. The trim removed 5 bases at V and 9 bases at J, leaving 9 bases unmatched. The CDR3 consists of 14 residues. The DNA for the CDR3 is TGTGCCAGCAGTCCACAAGGCAGGGGGCTTGAGCAGTTCTTC. This encodes CASSPQGRGLEQFF.

This rearrangement joins TRBV19 to TRBJ1-1; 8 positions match TRBD1. Trimming cost V 3 bases and J 6 bases; bases outside gene matches: 12. This CDR3 is built from 16 residues. Germline assignment: CDR1 LNHDA and CDR2 SQIVND (reference sequence). In DNA form, the CDR3 reads TGTGCCAGTAGTATCGGGACAGGAGGCTTTAGCGCTGAAGCTTTCTTT. Translating gives CASSIGTGGFSAEAFF.

There are many counts of this clonotype. The rearrangement uses TRBV3-1 and TRBJ1-2; 9 bases agree with TRBD1. CDR3 length equals 16 residues. The germline V gene encodes CDR1 LGHDT and CDR2 YNNKEL (reference sequence). The ends lost 0 bases at V and 3 bases at J; junction bases unmatched: 5. CDR3 bases: TGTGCCAGCAGCCAAGATCGGCGGACAGGGGACTATGGCTACACCTTC. This sequence encodes CASSQDRRTGDYGYTF.

This chain uses TRBV5-8 with TRBJ2-7; D is possibly TRBD2 (5 bases). CDR1 is SGHTS and CDR2 is YDEGEE in the germline V gene. The CDR3 runs to 11 residues. The ends were cut back, 7 bases at V and 3 bases at J, with 8 bases in the middle. CDR3 region: CASPGDYEQYF. CDR3 nucleotide sequence: TGTGCCAGCCCCGGGGACTACGAGCAGTACTTC.

The chain joins TRBV27 to TRBJ2-1, with a possible D match to TRBD1 (5 bases). The V end lost 7 bases, the J end lost 9 bases, and 22 bases lay between the germline ends. Germline loops: CDR1 MNHEY, CDR2 SMNVEV (reference sequence). This CDR3 comprises 15 residues. The CDR3 region is CASTPSGQGWGEQFF. CDR3 coding DNA: TGTGCCAGCACCCCCTCGGGCCAGGGATGGGGTGAGCAGTTCTTC.

A remark on this clonotype: Given a much more abundant clone one base away, this may be a read error. The rearrangement uses TRBV12-3 or TRBV12-4 and TRBJ1-5; D remains unclear. This CDR3 is 14 amino acids long. V was cut by 4 bases and J by 6 bases, with 13 bases left in between. CDR3 region: CASSSTVLSQPQHF. CDR3 in DNA: TGTGCCAGCAGTTCCACAGTTCTCAGTCAGCCCCAGCATTTT.

This clonotype appeared a single time. The genes are TRBV19 and TRBJ2-5; 10 positions match TRBD1. V was clipped by 3 bases and J by 6 bases; unmatched bases: 7. From germline, CDR1 is LNHDA and CDR2 SQIVND (reference sequence). CDR3 length: 15 residues. The DNA of the CDR3 is TGTGCCAGTAGTATTGGGGACAGGGGACCAAAGACCCAGTACTTC. Its protein product is CASSIGDRGPKTQYF.

The chain has TRBV7-8 and TRBJ2-1, with D maybe TRBD1 (6 bases). V lost 5 bases and J lost 6, with 23 bases in between. CDR1 and CDR2 (germline): SGHVS, FQNEAQ. CDR3 length: 17 residues. In DNA, the CDR3 is TGTGCCAGCAGCCAAGGACGGTGGGCAGGGGTAGGCAATGAGCAGTTCTTC. Translating gives CASSQGRWAGVGNEQFF.

The chain recombines TRBV11-2 with TRBJ1-1, with TRBD1 identical over 9 bases. Looked up from germline, CDR1 is SGHAT and CDR2 is FQNNGV. V trimming: 4 bases; J trimming: 10 bases; junction bases outside the gene matches: 10. This CDR3 has 14 amino acids. CDR3 in DNA: TGTGCCAGCAGCTCCCCCAGGGACAGGGTAGGAGCTTTCTTT. Protein sequence: CASSSPRDRVGAFF.

This clonotype showed up many times. The chain couples TRBV20-1 to TRBJ2-5; tentative D call: TRBD2 (5 bases). CDR3 length: 12 amino acids. V lost 5 bases, J lost 2 bases, and 9 bases lay in between. Germline lookup yields CDR1 DFQATT and CDR2 SNEGSKA (reference sequence). Here the CDR3 reads CSARLFQETQYF. Here the CDR3 DNA reads TGCAGTGCTCGACTATTTCAAGAGACCCAGTACTTC.

This clonotype was seen at least ten times. The V call is TRBV2, the J call TRBJ2-2; D uncertain. Germline values: CDR1 SNHLY, CDR2 FYNNEI. With 9 bases removed from V and 6 bases from J, the gap between germline ends came to 8 bases. CDR3 size: 11 residues. This CDR3 is CASRPAGELFF. The CDR3 coding sequence is TGTGCCAGTCGTCCTGCCGGGGAGCTGTTTTTT.

This clonotype was detected only once. The J gene is TRBJ1-2, the V gene TRBV19; 9 bases align to TRBD1. The trim removed 6 bases at V and 4 bases at J, leaving 9 bases unmatched. The germline gives CDR1 LNHDA, CDR2 SQIVND (reference sequence). CDR3 size: 15 residues. The CDR3: CASRNRDRAPYGYTF. CDR3 nucleotides: TGTGCCAGTAGGAACCGGGACAGGGCACCCTATGGCTACACCTTC. Filled out from reference TRBV19 and TRBJ1-2, the complete variable domain reads DGGITQSPKYLFRKEGQNVTLSCEQNLNHDAMYWYRQDPGQGLRLIYYSQIVNDFQKGDIAEGYSVSREKKESFPLTVTSAQKNPTAFYLCASRNRDRAPYGYTFGSGTRLTVV.

This clonotype came up many times. The V gene is TRBV11-2, the J gene TRBJ1-1; D gene unclear. CDR3 length: 16 amino acids. Germline values: CDR1 SGHAT, CDR2 FQNNGV. The ends were cut back, 0 bases at V and 3 bases at J, with 14 bases in the middle. Here the CDR3 reads CASSLESGNGDTEAFF. CDR3 in DNA: TGTGCCAGCAGCTTAGAGTCGGGGAATGGTGACACTGAAGCTTTCTTT. Supplemented by reference TRBV11-2 and TRBJ1-1, the full variable domain reads EAGVAQSPRYKIIEKRQSVAFWCNPISGHATLYWYQQILGQGPKLLIQFQNNGVVDDSQLPKDRFSAERLKGVDSTLKIQPAKLEDSAVYLCASSLESGNGDTEAFFGQGTRLTVV.

The table lists this clonotype with a few counts. One end of the junction varies from germline; a read error may be responsible. This chain links TRBV20-1 with TRBJ1-5; 9 bases align to TRBD1. The germline V gene encodes CDR1 DFQATT and CDR2 SNEGSKA (reference sequence). This CDR3 spans 16 amino acids. The DNA for the CDR3 is TGCAGTGCTACGGGACAGGGATTTTTTAGCGATCAGCCCCAGCATTTT. Its protein product is CSATGQGFFSDQPQHF.

This clonotype has ten or more counts. The rearrangement uses TRBV5-1 and TRBJ1-6; no clear D gene. Germline V CDR1 and CDR2: SGHRS, YFSETQ. Trimming shortened V by 0 bases and J by 7 bases, and 8 bases separated the two germline ends. CDR3 length: 14 amino acids. CDR3 amino acids: CASSLDRINSPLHF. The CDR3 DNA reads TGCGCCAGCAGCTTGGACAGAATCAATTCACCCCTCCACTTT.

Many counts were recorded for this clonotype. CDR3 bases: TGTGCCAGCAGTACCGGGTCCCCTAACACCGGGGAGCTGTTTTTT. Translation: CASSTGSPNTGELFF. The chain joins TRBV2 to TRBJ2-2, with no clear D. The CDR3 is 15 amino acids. Trimming shortened V by 5 bases and J by 2 bases, and 12 bases separated the two germline ends. Germline lookup yields CDR1 SNHLY and CDR2 FYNNEI.

This clonotype was observed once. The CDR3 DNA is TGTGCCAGCACCCCCGACCAGAGCTATATCTACAATGAGCAGTTCTTC. Its translation: CASTPDQSYIYNEQFF. The chain couples TRBV9 to TRBJ2-1; no clear D. CDR1 is SGDLS and CDR2 is YYNGEE in the germline V gene. CDR3 length: 16 residues. V gave up 6 bases and J gave up 3 bases, with 19 bases separating them.

This clonotype was seen at least ten times. V is TRBV11-2 and J is TRBJ2-1; possible D gene TRBD1, 6 bases. CDR3 length: 15 residues. The germline gives CDR1 SGHAT, CDR2 FQNNGV. V was clipped by 6 bases and J by 0 bases, with 12 bases between them. The CDR3 DNA follows: TGTGCCAGCAGGCGGACAGACAGCTCCTACAATGAGCAGTTCTTC. Protein product: CASRRTDSSYNEQFF.

The V call is TRBV9, the J call TRBJ2-2; TRBD2 aligns across 7 bases. The trim removed 0 bases at V and 2 bases at J, leaving 7 bases unmatched. The CDR3 contains 17 residues. Germline V lookup: CDR1 SGDLS, CDR2 YYNGEE. The CDR3 region has the DNA TGTGCCAGCAGCGTAGTATCGGGGGGACTCAACACCGGGGAGCTGTTTTTT. Its protein product is CASSVVSGGLNTGELFF.

This clonotype was seen repeatedly, ten times or more. The junction does not match germline at one end; this may be a read error. This chain connects TRBV3-1 to TRBJ2-3, with TRBD1 matching over 11 bases. The CDR3 has 19 amino acids. CDR1 and CDR2 (germline): LGHDT, YNNKEL (reference sequence). CDR3 region: CASSQIPGQGEGGTDTQCF. The CDR3 DNA is TGTGCCAGCAGCCAAATACCGGGACAGGGGGAAGGTGGCACAGATACGCAGTGTTTT.

The V gene is TRBV6-5, the J gene TRBJ1-2; D might be TRBD1 (5 bases). This CDR3 comprises 14 residues. Germline CDR1 reads MNHEY; CDR2 reads SVGAGI. V lost 7 bases to trimming and J lost 4 bases, with 16 bases between them. CDR3 sequence: CASTDGGLGYGYTF. The CDR3 DNA reads TGTGCCAGCACCGACGGGGGACTCGGCTATGGCTACACCTTC.